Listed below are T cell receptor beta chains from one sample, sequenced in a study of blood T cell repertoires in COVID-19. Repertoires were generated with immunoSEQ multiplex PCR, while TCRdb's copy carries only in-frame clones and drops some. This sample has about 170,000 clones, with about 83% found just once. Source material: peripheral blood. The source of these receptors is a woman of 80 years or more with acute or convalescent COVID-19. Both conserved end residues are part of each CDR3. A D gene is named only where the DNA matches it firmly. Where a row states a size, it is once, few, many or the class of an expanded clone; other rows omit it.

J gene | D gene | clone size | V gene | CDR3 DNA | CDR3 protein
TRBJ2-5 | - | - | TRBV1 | TGCACCAGCAGCCACCCGGGACTAGCGGGAGAGAGAGAGACCCAGTACTTC | CTSSHPGLAGERETQYF
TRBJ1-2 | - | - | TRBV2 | TGTGCCAGCAGCGAGTTCCTGGGCGGCTACACCTTC | CASSEFLGGYTF
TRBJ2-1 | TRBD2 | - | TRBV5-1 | TGCGCCAGCAGCTTAGGCGGGAGGGCGGTCAATGAGCAGTTCTTC | CASSLGGRAVNEQFF
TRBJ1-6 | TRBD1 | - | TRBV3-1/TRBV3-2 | TGTGCCAGCAGCCCCTGGACAGGGGGCACCTATAATTCACCCCTCCACTTT | CASSPWTGGTYNSPLHF
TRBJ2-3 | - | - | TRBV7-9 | TGTGCCAGCAGCTTATATAGGACTGACACAGATACGCAGTATTTT | CASSLYRTDTDTQYF
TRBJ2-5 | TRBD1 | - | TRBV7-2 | TGTGCCAGCAGCTCACCAGGGGGCCTGAAGACCCAGTACTTC | CASSSPGGLKTQYF
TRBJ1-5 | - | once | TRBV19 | TGTGCCAGTAGTATTCCTACGAACAATCAGCCCCAGCATTTT | CASSIPTNNQPQHF
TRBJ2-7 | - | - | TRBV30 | TGTGCCTGGAATAGGGACATCTCCTACGAGCAGTACTTC | CAWNRDISYEQYF
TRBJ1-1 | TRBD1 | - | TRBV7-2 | TGTGCCAGCAGCTTAAGGGGAGGGACAGGGGCCCTGAACACTGAAGCTTTCTTT | CASSLRGGTGALNTEAFF
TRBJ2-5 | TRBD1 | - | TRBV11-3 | TGTGCCAGCAGCTTAGGAGTGACAGGGCCCCCCGAAGCAATAGAGACCCAGTACTTC | CASSLGVTGPPEAIETQYF
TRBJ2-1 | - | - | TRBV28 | TGTGCCAGCAGTCGCACATGGGAGCAGTTCTTC | CASSRTWEQFF
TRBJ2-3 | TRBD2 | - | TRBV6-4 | TGTGCCAGCAGTGACTTACCTAGCGGTACCACAGATACGCAGTATTTT | CASSDLPSGTTDTQYF
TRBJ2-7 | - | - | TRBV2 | TGTGCCAGCAGTGAGATCGGGGGACCCTACGAGCAGTACTTC | CASSEIGGPYEQYF
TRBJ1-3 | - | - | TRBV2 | TGTGCCAGCACGGGTTCTACAACCATATATTTT | CASTGSTTIYF
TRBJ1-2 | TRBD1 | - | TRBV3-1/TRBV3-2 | TGTGCCAGCAGCCAACGAAGTCCGGGACAGGGAGTCGGCTACACCTTC | CASSQRSPGQGVGYTF
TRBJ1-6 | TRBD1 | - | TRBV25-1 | TGTGCCAGCAGGGCAGGGGGCGTTTCACCCCTCCACTTT | CASRAGGVSPLHF
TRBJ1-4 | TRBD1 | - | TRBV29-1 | TGCAGCGTTGAGCCCACCGGGACAGGGAACGAAAAACTGTTTTTT | CSVEPTGTGNEKLFF
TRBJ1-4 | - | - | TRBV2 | TGTGCCAGCAGTGAGGGACTAGGAGAAAAACTGTTTTTT | CASSEGLGEKLFF
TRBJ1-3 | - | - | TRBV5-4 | TGTGCCAGCAGCCCGGACAGACCCTCTGGAAACACCATATATTTT | CASSPDRPSGNTIYF
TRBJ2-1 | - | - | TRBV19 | TGTGCCAGTAGTATCCAGGGGAGGGGTGAGCAGTTCTTC | CASSIQGRGEQFF
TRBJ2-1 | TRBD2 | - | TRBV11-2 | TGTGCCAGCAGCCTTGGCGCTAGCGGGTACAATGAGCAGTTCTTC | CASSLGASGYNEQFF
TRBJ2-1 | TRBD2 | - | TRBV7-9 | TGTGCCAGCAGCTTAGTTGCTAGCGGGAGGGCCAGCTCCTACAATGAGCAGTTCTTC | CASSLVASGRASSYNEQFF
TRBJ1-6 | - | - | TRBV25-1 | TGTGCCAGCCTAGACCGAGTGGCGCCCCTCCACTTT | CASLDRVAPLHF
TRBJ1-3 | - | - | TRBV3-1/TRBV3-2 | TGTGCCAGCAGCCAAGAAGTGGCAGGGAGGTCTGGAAACACCATATATTTT | CASSQEVAGRSGNTIYF